This passage covers 8 T cell receptor beta chains from one sample sequenced in a study of blood T cell repertoires in COVID-19. The repertoire was sequenced with immunoSEQ multiplex PCR; TCRdb's copy has only in-frame clones and lacks some. The sample shows about 160,000 clones, over 80% of them seen only once. Sequencing was done on a sample of peripheral blood. These receptors all stem from a woman of 80 years or more with active or convalescent COVID-19.

CDR3 sequence reads: CASSSRQGERYEQYF. In DNA, the CDR3 is TGTGCCAGTAGTAGTAGACAGGGGGAGAGGTACGAGCAGTACTTC. The chain joins TRBV19 to TRBJ2-7, with TRBD1 matching 9 bases. CDR1 and CDR2 from the germline V gene are LNHDA and SQIVND (reference sequence). The CDR3 is 15 amino acids. Trimming cost V 4 bases and J 4 bases; bases outside gene matches: 8.

This rearrangement joins TRBV5-1 to TRBJ1-4; weak D call: TRBD1 (6 bases). The CDR3 runs 18 residues. From germline, CDR1 is SGHRS and CDR2 YFSETQ. The V gene lost 4 bases and the J gene lost 8 bases, with 27 bases spanning the gap. This CDR3 is CASSAGFSEGVRREKLFF. The CDR3, as DNA: TGCGCCAGCAGCGCCGGATTCTCTGAGGGGGTCCGACGGGAAAAACTGTTTTTT. Supplemented by reference TRBV5-1 and TRBJ1-4, the full variable domain reads KAGVTQTPRYLIKTRGQQVTLSCSPISGHRSVSWYQQTPGQGLQFLFEYFSETQRNKGNFPGRFSGRQFSNSRSEMNVSTLELGDSALYLCASSAGFSEGVRREKLFFGSGTQLSVL.

The CDR3: CSAETRYEQYF. The CDR3 DNA follows: TGCAGTGCTGAGACTAGGTACGAGCAGTACTTC. V gene TRBV20-1 combines with J gene TRBJ2-7, with TRBD2 as a possible D gene (6 bases). This CDR3 region has 11 residues. Germline CDR1 is DFQATT and CDR2 is SNEGSKA (reference sequence). Deletions cut 5 bases from V and 4 bases from J, with 9 bases between.

This sequence joins TRBV5-8 and TRBJ1-5; D unresolved. The V end was cut by 2 bases, the J end by 0 bases, with 15 bases between. Germline assignment: CDR1 SGHTS and CDR2 YDEGEE. The CDR3 extends over 17 amino acids. The CDR3: CASSLNFMAGSNQPQHF. CDR3 bases: TGTGCCAGCAGCTTAAACTTTATGGCAGGTAGCAATCAGCCCCAGCATTTT. Drawing the rest from reference TRBV5-8 and TRBJ1-5, the complete variable domain is EAGVTQSPTHLIKTRGQQATLRCSPISGHTSVYWYQQALGLGLQFLLWYDEGEERNRGNFPPRFSGRQFPNYSSELNVNALELEDSALYLCASSLNFMAGSNQPQHFGDGTRLSIL.

The CDR3, as DNA: TGTGCCAGCAGCTCCCCCCACAGGGGTGGGGCCAACGTCCTGACTTTC. It is translated as CASSSPHRGGANVLTF. V is TRBV6-2 or TRBV6-3 and J is TRBJ2-6, with 7 bases fitting TRBD1. Germline CDR1 and CDR2: MNHEY and SVGEGT. The CDR3 runs 16 residues. The trim removed 6 bases at V and 3 bases at J, leaving 8 bases unmatched.

This chain joins TRBV9 and TRBJ2-2; 10 positions match TRBD1. The germline V gene has CDR1 SGDLS and CDR2 YYNGEE. V lost 0 bases and J lost 4; bases outside the gene matches: 0. The CDR3 consists of 15 residues. CDR3 coding DNA: TGTGCCAGCAGCGTAGGGGACAGGGGCACCGGGGAGCTGTTTTTT. This codes for CASSVGDRGTGELFF.

The chain joins TRBV7-9 to TRBJ1-2; D possibly corresponds to TRBD1 (6 bases). The germline CDR1 and CDR2 sequences are SEHNR and FQNEAQ (reference sequence). Trimming took 6 bases from V and 0 from J, leaving 8 bases between them. This CDR3 is built from 13 residues. The CDR3: CASSRTANYGYTF. In nucleotides, the CDR3 is TGTGCCAGCAGTAGGACAGCTAACTATGGCTACACCTTC.

The chain uses TRBV5-6 and TRBJ1-5; a possible D gene is TRBD1 (5 bases). This CDR3 is built from 15 residues. The germline V gene encodes CDR1 SGHDT and CDR2 YYEEEE. Trimming stripped 1 base from V and 1 base from J, with 9 bases between. For the CDR3, the DNA is TGTGCCAGCAGCTTGAGGGGAATCAGCAATCAGCCCCAGCATTTT. It codes for CASSLRGISNQPQHF.